This entry features one T cell receptor beta chain sequence. Looked up from germline, CDR1 is GTSNPN and CDR2 is SVGIG (reference sequence). V lost 3 bases, J lost 3 bases, and 7 bases stayed unmatched. CDR3 length: 14 residues. These data are taken from a study of blood T cell repertoires in COVID-19. On the study more broadly: T cells, B-cell-depleted T cells, or PBMCs provided the cDNA or gDNA that served as material.

In the source study's methods: Estimation of nucleated cell counts relied on the amplification of reference gene primers. Assay: immunoSEQ multiplex PCR; the TCRdb copy retains only in-frame clones and omits some. V and J calls and clone size are copied from that table; D and trimming were computed from the DNA. This table holds some 240,000 clones, 82% found once. The sequence was obtained from a woman aged 55-70 years with active or convalescent COVID-19. The sample consisted of peripheral blood. V and J are TRBV30 and TRBJ1-1; TRBD1 agrees at 7 bases. The CDR3 DNA reads TGTGCCTGGAGGCCTTCAGGGGGTTACACTGAAGCTTTCTTT. This codes for CAWRPSGGYTEAFF.